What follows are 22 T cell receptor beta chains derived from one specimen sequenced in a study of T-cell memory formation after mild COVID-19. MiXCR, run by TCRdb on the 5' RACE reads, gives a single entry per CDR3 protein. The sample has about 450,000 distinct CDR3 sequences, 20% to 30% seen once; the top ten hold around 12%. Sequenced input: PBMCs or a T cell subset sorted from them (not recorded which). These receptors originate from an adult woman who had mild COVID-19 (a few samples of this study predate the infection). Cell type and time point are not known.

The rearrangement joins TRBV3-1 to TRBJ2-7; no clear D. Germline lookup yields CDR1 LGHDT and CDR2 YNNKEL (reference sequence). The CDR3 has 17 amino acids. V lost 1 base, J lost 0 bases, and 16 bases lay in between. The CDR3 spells CASSQGFANSDSYEQYF. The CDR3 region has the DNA TGTGCCAGCAGCCAAGGATTTGCGAACAGTGACTCCTACGAGCAGTACTTC.

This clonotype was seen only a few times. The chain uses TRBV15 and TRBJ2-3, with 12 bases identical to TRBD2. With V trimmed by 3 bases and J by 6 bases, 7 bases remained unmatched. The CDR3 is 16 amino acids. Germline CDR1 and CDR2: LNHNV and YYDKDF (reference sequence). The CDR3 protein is CATSRKLAGGMDTQYF. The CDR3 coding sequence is TGTGCCACCAGCAGGAAACTAGCGGGAGGAATGGATACGCAGTATTTT.

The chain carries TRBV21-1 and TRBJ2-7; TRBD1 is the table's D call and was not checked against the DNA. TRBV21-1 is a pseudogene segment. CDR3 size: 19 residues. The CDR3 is CASIGRTEDRLYRTYEQYF. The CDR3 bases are TGTGCCAGCATTGGAAGGACGGAGGACAGACTTTATCGAACCTACGAGCAGTACTTC.

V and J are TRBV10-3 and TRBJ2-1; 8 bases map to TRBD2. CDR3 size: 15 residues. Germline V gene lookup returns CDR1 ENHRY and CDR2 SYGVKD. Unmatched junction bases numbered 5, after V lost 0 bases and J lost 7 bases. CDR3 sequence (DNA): TGTGCCATCAGTGAGTCGACTAGCGTAGGAAATGAGCAGTTCTTC. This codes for CAISESTSVGNEQFF.

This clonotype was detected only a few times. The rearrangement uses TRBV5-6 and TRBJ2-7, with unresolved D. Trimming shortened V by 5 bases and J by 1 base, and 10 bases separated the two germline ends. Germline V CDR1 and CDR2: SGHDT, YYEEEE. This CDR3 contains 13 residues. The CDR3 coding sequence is TGTGCCAGCAGTCACCCCGTATCCTACGAGCAGTACTTC. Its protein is CASSHPVSYEQYF.

CDR3 amino acids: CASSKIGRDQPQHF. CDR3 coding DNA: TGTGCCAGCAGCAAAATCGGACGGGATCAGCCCCAGCATTTT. The chain is built from TRBV7-2 and TRBJ1-5; D remains unclear. From germline, CDR1 is SGHTA and CDR2 FQGNSA. This CDR3 is 14 amino acids long. Trimming took 5 bases from V and 5 from J, leaving 13 bases between them.

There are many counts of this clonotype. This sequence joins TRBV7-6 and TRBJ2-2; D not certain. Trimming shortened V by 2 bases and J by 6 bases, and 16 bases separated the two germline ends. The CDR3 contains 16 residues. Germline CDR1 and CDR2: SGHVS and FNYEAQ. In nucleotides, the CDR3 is TGTGCCAGCAGCTTAACTTTCCAAGCTGGTCCCGGGGAGCTGTTTTTT. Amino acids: CASSLTFQAGPGELFF.

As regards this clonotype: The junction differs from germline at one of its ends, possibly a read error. CDR3 sequence (DNA): TGTGCCAGCAGCCCGGGGACTAGCGGATCGAACACCTGGGAGCTGTTTTTT. The encoded protein is CASSPGTSGSNTWELFF. This rearrangement joins TRBV5-4 to TRBJ2-2; the match to TRBD2 covers 11 bases. The CDR3 spans 17 residues. Germline CDR1 and CDR2: SGHNT and YYREEE (reference sequence).

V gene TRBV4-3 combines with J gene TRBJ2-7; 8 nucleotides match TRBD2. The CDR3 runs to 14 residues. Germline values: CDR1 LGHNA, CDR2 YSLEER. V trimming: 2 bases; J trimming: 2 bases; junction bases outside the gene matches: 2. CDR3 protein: CASSQFGGAYEQYF. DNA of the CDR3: TGCGCCAGCAGCCAATTCGGGGGGGCCTACGAGCAGTACTTC.

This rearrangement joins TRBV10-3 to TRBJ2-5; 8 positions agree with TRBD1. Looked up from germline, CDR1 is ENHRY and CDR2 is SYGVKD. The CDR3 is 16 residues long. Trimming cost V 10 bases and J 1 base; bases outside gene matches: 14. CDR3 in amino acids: CATNPTGAKTQETQYF. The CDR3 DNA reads TGTGCCACCAACCCGACAGGGGCTAAAACCCAAGAGACCCAGTACTTC.

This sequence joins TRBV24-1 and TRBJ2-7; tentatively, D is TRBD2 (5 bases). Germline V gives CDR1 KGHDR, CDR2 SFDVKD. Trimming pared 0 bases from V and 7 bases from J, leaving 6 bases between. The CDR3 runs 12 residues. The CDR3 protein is CATSDLSGEQYF. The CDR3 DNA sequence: TGTGCCACCAGTGATTTGTCGGGAGAGCAGTACTTC.

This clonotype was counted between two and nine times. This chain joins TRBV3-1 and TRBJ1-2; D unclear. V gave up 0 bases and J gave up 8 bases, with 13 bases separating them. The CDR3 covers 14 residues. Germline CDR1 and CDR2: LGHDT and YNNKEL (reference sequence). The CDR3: CASSQEGRFIGYTF. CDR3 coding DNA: TGTGCCAGCAGCCAAGAGGGCAGGTTTATCGGCTACACCTTC. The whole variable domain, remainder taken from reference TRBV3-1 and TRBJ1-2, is DTAVSQTPKYLVTQMGNDKSIKCEQNLGHDTMYWYKQDSKKFLKIMFSYNNKELIINETVPNRFSPKSPDKAHLNLHINSLELGDSAVYFCASSQEGRFIGYTFGSGTRLTVV.

This chain's CDR3 is CASSSHTGSYEQYF. DNA for the CDR3: TGTGCCAGCAGTTCCCACACCGGATCCTACGAGCAGTACTTC. This chain links TRBV6-5 with TRBJ2-7; D remains ambiguous. Germline V gene sequence: CDR1 MNHEY, CDR2 SVGAGI. The CDR3 consists of 14 residues. Trimming stripped 4 bases from V and 1 base from J, with 11 bases between.

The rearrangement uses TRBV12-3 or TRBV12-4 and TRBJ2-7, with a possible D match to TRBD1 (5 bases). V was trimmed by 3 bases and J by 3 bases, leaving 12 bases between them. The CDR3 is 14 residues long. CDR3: CASSFWSDNYEQYF. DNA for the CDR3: TGTGCCAGCAGTTTTTGGTCGGACAACTACGAGCAGTACTTC.

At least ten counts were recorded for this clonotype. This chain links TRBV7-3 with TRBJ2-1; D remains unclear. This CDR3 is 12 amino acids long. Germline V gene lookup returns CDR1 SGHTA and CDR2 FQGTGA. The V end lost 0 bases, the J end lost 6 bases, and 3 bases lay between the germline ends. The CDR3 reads CASSLTSNEQFF. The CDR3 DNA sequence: TGTGCCAGCAGCTTAACTAGCAATGAGCAGTTCTTC.

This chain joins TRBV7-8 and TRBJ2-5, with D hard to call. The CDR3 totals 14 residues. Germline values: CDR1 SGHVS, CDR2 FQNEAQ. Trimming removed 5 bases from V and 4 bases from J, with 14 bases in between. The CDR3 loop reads CASSPRVSGETQYF. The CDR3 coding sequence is TGTGCCAGCAGCCCAAGGGTCTCGGGAGAGACCCAGTACTTC.

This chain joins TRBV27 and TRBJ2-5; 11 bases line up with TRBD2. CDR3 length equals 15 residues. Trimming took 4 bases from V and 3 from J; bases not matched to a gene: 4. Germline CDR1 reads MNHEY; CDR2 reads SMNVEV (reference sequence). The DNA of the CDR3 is TGTGCCAGCAGTTGGGCTAGCGGGGGGAAAGAGACCCAGTACTTC. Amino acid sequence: CASSWASGGKETQYF.

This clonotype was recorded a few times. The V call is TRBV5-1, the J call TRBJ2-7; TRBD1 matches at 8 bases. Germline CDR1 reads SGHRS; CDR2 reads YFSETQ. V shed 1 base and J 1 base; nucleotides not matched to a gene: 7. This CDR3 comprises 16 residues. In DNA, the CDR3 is TGCGCCAGCAGCTTGATGGACAGGGTGTGGTCCTACGAGCAGTACTTC. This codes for CASSLMDRVWSYEQYF.

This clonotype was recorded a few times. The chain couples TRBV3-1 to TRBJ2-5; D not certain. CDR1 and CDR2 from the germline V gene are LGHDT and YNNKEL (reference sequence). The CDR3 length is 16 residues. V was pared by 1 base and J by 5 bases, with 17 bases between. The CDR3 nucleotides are TGTGCCAGCAGCCAAGGCTCAGCGTTTAGTCGGGAGACCCAGTACTTC. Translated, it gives CASSQGSAFSRETQYF.

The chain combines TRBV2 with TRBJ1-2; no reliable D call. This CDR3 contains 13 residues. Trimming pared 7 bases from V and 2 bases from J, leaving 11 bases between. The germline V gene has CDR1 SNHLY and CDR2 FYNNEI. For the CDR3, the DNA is TGTGCCAGCATAGGGCAGGACAACTATGGCTACACCTTC. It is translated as CASIGQDNYGYTF.

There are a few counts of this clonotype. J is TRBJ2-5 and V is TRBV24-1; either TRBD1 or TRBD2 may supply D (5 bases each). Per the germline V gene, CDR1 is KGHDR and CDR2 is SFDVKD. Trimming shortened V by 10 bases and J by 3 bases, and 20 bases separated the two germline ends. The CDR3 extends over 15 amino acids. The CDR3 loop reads CATAPMWGPKETQYF. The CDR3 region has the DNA TGTGCCACAGCCCCCATGTGGGGACCGAAAGAGACCCAGTACTTC.

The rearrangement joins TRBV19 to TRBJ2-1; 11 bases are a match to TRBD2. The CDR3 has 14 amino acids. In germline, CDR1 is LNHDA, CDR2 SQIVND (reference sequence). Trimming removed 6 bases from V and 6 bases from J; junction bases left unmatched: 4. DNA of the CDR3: TGTGCCAGTAGAGTAGCGGGAGGGACCAATGAGCAGTTCTTC. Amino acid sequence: CASRVAGGTNEQFF.